A selection of T cell receptor beta chains follows, all from one sample in a study of breast tumors, draining lymph nodes, adjacent tissues. TCRdb ran MiXCR on the multiplex PCR reads and lists one entry per CDR3 protein. The data show 290,000 or so distinct CDR3 sequences, under 35% seen once. Source material: axillary lymph node tissue. These receptors were obtained from a female donor with breast cancer. Some clones in this sample may be carry-over from other donors' samples. Both conserved end residues are part of each CDR3. D genes are given only for firm matches. Part of the rows lack a size; the others show once, few, many or a class for expanded clones.

j_call: TRBJ1-5
v_call: TRBV19
d_call: -
clone_size: many
cdr3_aa: CASSIGQPQHF
cdr3_nt: TGTGCCAGTAGTATTGGGCAGCCCCAGCATTTT

j_call: TRBJ2-1
v_call: TRBV2
d_call: TRBD2
clone_size: many
cdr3_aa: CASSYGTSGFSYNEQFF
cdr3_nt: TGTGCCAGCAGTTACGGGACTAGCGGGTTCTCCTACAATGAGCAGTTCTTC

j_call: TRBJ2-3
v_call: TRBV7-2
d_call: TRBD2
clone_size: -
cdr3_aa: CASSFASGRVGDTQYF
cdr3_nt: TGTGCCAGCAGCTTCGCTAGCGGGAGGGTAGGGGATACGCAGTATTTT

j_call: TRBJ2-3
v_call: TRBV20-1
d_call: -
clone_size: many
cdr3_aa: CSVVLTDTQYF
cdr3_nt: TGCAGTGTTGTCCTCACAGATACGCAGTATTTT

j_call: TRBJ2-2
v_call: TRBV2
d_call: TRBD2
clone_size: -
cdr3_aa: CASSPGPGGNTGELFF
cdr3_nt: TGTGCCAGCAGCCCTGGACCGGGGGGGAACACCGGGGAGCTGTTTTTT

j_call: TRBJ2-7
v_call: TRBV19
d_call: TRBD1
clone_size: many
cdr3_aa: CASSKQTGVGHEQYF
cdr3_nt: TGTGCCAGTAGTAAACAGACAGGGGTAGGACACGAGCAGTACTTC

j_call: TRBJ1-3
v_call: TRBV2
d_call: -
clone_size: many
cdr3_aa: CASSPQGSGNTIYF
cdr3_nt: TGTGCCAGCAGCCCACAGGGCTCTGGAAACACCATATATTTT

j_call: TRBJ2-5
v_call: TRBV19
d_call: TRBD2
clone_size: many
cdr3_aa: CASSSRLALYQETQYF
cdr3_nt: TGTGCCAGTAGTTCCCGACTAGCGCTGTACCAAGAGACCCAGTACTTC

j_call: TRBJ1-2
v_call: TRBV11-2
d_call: -
clone_size: many
cdr3_aa: CASSLGTGPNYGYTF
cdr3_nt: TGTGCCAGCAGCTTAGGCACAGGGCCTAACTATGGCTACACCTTC

j_call: TRBJ1-2
v_call: TRBV5-1
d_call: -
clone_size: many
cdr3_aa: CASSLDGRSLYGYTF
cdr3_nt: TGCGCCAGCAGCTTGGACGGACGTTCTTTATATGGCTACACCTTC

j_call: TRBJ2-1
v_call: TRBV9
d_call: TRBD2
clone_size: many
cdr3_aa: CASSVAGGNNEQFF
cdr3_nt: TGTGCCAGCAGCGTAGCGGGAGGGAACAATGAGCAGTTCTTC

j_call: TRBJ2-1
v_call: TRBV5-6
d_call: -
clone_size: -
cdr3_aa: CASSLFGARGRGNEQFF
cdr3_nt: TGTGCCAGCAGCTTGTTTGGAGCGAGGGGGCGGGGCAATGAGCAGTTCTTC

j_call: TRBJ2-1
v_call: TRBV6-5
d_call: -
clone_size: many
cdr3_aa: CASSYVGTYNEQFF
cdr3_nt: TGTGCCAGCAGTTACGTGGGGACCTACAATGAGCAGTTCTTC

j_call: TRBJ1-5
v_call: TRBV12-3/TRBV12-4
d_call: -
clone_size: many
cdr3_aa: CASSLGAGGGGNQPQHF
cdr3_nt: TGTGCCAGCAGTTTAGGGGCAGGCGGCGGGGGCAATCAGCCCCAGCATTTT

j_call: TRBJ2-7
v_call: TRBV20-1
d_call: -
clone_size: many
cdr3_aa: CSGRRTAYEQYF
cdr3_nt: TGCAGTGGCCGAAGGACAGCCTACGAGCAGTACTTC

j_call: TRBJ1-4
v_call: TRBV29-1
d_call: -
clone_size: -
cdr3_aa: CSGGLAEYNEQFFGPGKLFF
cdr3_nt: -

j_call: TRBJ2-5
v_call: TRBV20-1
d_call: TRBD2
clone_size: many
cdr3_aa: CSASAGGQETQYF
cdr3_nt: TGCAGTGCTAGTGCGGGAGGGCAAGAGACCCAGTACTTC

j_call: TRBJ2-7
v_call: TRBV6-1
d_call: TRBD1
clone_size: few
cdr3_aa: CASSEPSGTGGFLYEQYF
cdr3_nt: TGTGCCAGCAGTGAACCCTCCGGGACAGGGGGCTTTTTGTACGAGCAGTACTTC

j_call: TRBJ2-7
v_call: TRBV5-5
d_call: -
clone_size: few
cdr3_aa: CASSLGDTVLGNEQYF
cdr3_nt: TGTGCCAGCAGCTTGGGGGACACGGTCCTTGGCAACGAGCAGTACTTC

j_call: TRBJ2-7
v_call: TRBV3-1
d_call: -
clone_size: few
cdr3_aa: CASRLTGTASYEQYF
cdr3_nt: TGTGCCAGCAGGCTTACCGGGACGGCCTCCTACGAGCAGTACTTC

j_call: TRBJ1-6
v_call: TRBV5-6
d_call: TRBD1
clone_size: many
cdr3_aa: CASSPWTEPGGSYNSPLHF
cdr3_nt: TGTGCCAGCAGCCCCTGGACAGAACCAGGGGGCTCCTATAATTCACCCCTCCACTTT

j_call: TRBJ2-1
v_call: TRBV24-1
d_call: -
clone_size: many
cdr3_aa: CATSVERAGYNEQFF
cdr3_nt: TGTGCCACCAGTGTAGAGCGGGCAGGCTACAATGAGCAGTTCTTC

j_call: TRBJ2-1
v_call: TRBV9
d_call: -
clone_size: many
cdr3_aa: CASRPEGGSSGDNEQFF
cdr3_nt: TGTGCCAGCAGGCCGGAGGGGGGGAGTAGCGGCGACAATGAGCAGTTCTTC

j_call: TRBJ1-1
v_call: TRBV29-1
d_call: -
clone_size: -
cdr3_aa: CSVEQGTEAFF
cdr3_nt: TGCAGCGTTGAACAGGGAACTGAAGCTTTCTTT

j_call: TRBJ2-3
v_call: TRBV12-3/TRBV12-4
d_call: TRBD1
clone_size: -
cdr3_aa: CASSLRGQGTDTQYF
cdr3_nt: TGTGCCAGCAGTCTTAGGGGACAGGGTACAGATACGCAGTATTTT

j_call: TRBJ2-6
v_call: TRBV5-1
d_call: -
clone_size: many
cdr3_aa: CASSWTGLNSGANVLTF
cdr3_nt: TGCGCCAGCAGCTGGACTGGACTGAACTCTGGGGCCAACGTCCTGACTTTC

j_call: TRBJ2-1
v_call: TRBV6-1
d_call: TRBD2
clone_size: few
cdr3_aa: CASSELASGRYEQFF
cdr3_nt: TGTGCCAGCAGTGAATTGGCTAGCGGGAGGTATGAGCAGTTCTTC

j_call: TRBJ1-1
v_call: TRBV7-2
d_call: -
clone_size: few
cdr3_aa: CASRQNRRNTEAFF
cdr3_nt: TGTGCCAGCAGACAAAACAGGAGAAACACTGAAGCTTTCTTT

j_call: TRBJ2-3
v_call: TRBV7-3
d_call: TRBD2
clone_size: many
cdr3_aa: CASSPGGTTGDTQYF
cdr3_nt: TGTGCCAGCAGTCCGGGGGGGACTACGGGCGATACGCAGTATTTT

j_call: TRBJ2-1
v_call: TRBV20-1
d_call: -
clone_size: many
cdr3_aa: CSANAPTGISYNEQFF
cdr3_nt: TGCAGTGCAAACGCCCCGACGGGGATCTCCTACAATGAGCAGTTCTTC

j_call: TRBJ1-3
v_call: TRBV30
d_call: -
clone_size: many
cdr3_aa: CAWSVGGAGNTIYF
cdr3_nt: TGTGCCTGGAGTGTAGGGGGTGCTGGAAACACCATATATTTT

j_call: TRBJ2-5
v_call: TRBV7-2
d_call: -
clone_size: many
cdr3_aa: CASSSGGTPGATQYF
cdr3_nt: TGTGCCAGCAGCTCAGGGGGGACACCGGGTGCGACCCAGTACTTC

j_call: TRBJ2-3
v_call: TRBV18
d_call: -
clone_size: -
cdr3_aa: CASSYLDTDTQYF
cdr3_nt: TGTGCCAGCTCCTACCTTGACACAGATACGCAGTATTTT

j_call: TRBJ1-4
v_call: TRBV20-1
d_call: -
clone_size: -
cdr3_aa: CSAATSGEGGFDEKLFF
cdr3_nt: TGCAGTGCCGCGACTAGCGGAGAGGGGGGGTTCGACGAAAAACTGTTTTTT

j_call: TRBJ1-1
v_call: TRBV24-1
d_call: TRBD1
clone_size: once
cdr3_aa: CATSDSRDRGTGAFF
cdr3_nt: TGTGCCACCAGTGATTCCCGGGACAGGGGCACTGGAGCTTTCTTT

j_call: TRBJ1-5
v_call: TRBV19
d_call: TRBD1
clone_size: many
cdr3_aa: CASSIGGRGQQPQHF
cdr3_nt: TGTGCCAGTAGTATAGGGGGTAGGGGGCAACAGCCCCAGCATTTT

j_call: TRBJ2-7
v_call: TRBV9
d_call: TRBD2
clone_size: many
cdr3_aa: CASSGGTSTYEQYF
cdr3_nt: TGTGCCAGCAGCGGGGGGACTAGTACCTACGAGCAGTACTTC